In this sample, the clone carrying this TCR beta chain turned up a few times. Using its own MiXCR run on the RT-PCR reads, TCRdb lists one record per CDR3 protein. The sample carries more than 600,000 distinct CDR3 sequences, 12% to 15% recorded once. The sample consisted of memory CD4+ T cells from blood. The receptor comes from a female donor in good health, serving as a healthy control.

CDR3 sequence: CASTWGSGTGNSPLHF. CDR3 nucleotide sequence: TGTGCCAGCACGTGGGGCTCCGGGACAGGAAATTCACCCCTCCACTTT. The chain employs TRBV6-2 or TRBV6-3 and TRBJ1-6; 8 nucleotides match TRBD1. V lost 7 bases and J lost 7; bases outside the gene matches: 12. CDR1 is MNHEY and CDR2 is SVGEGT in the germline V gene. CDR3 length: 16 residues.